Only a few counts were recorded for the clone carrying this T cell receptor (beta chain). The data derive from a study of post-analysis software for immune sequencing data. Study details: As for disease course, relapsing-remitting, secondary progressive and progressive-relapsing multiple sclerosis were all included.

Presence of unique molecular identifiers characterized the TCR beta cDNA libraries. TCRdb redid the calling of the PCR reads with MiXCR, one entry per CDR3 protein. The data contain about 570,000 distinct CDR3 sequences, around a third of them singletons. Sequenced input: blood. This sequence originates from a girl aged 2-17 years with multiple sclerosis.

In DNA form, the CDR3 reads TGTGCCAGCAGCTTAGTAGGGGACGCGACCAAAAACATTCAGTACTTC. Amino acid sequence: CASSLVGDATKNIQYF. V is TRBV7-9 and J is TRBJ2-4; TRBD1 or TRBD2 may be the D gene (5 bases each). The CDR3 runs 16 residues. Trimming stripped 1 base from V and 2 bases from J, with 12 bases between. Germline assignment: CDR1 SEHNR and CDR2 FQNEAQ (reference sequence).